The 18 T cell receptor beta chains listed next were all sequenced from one sample in a study of T cells in Graves' hyperthyroidism and ophthalmopathy. From RNA transcripts, TCR beta CDR3 regions were amplified. TCR CDR3 underwent first-round RT-PCR with the HTBI primer set. TCRdb redid the calling of the multiplex PCR reads with MiXCR, one entry per CDR3 protein. Among 550,000 to 700,000 distinct CDR3 sequences listed, over 12% were seen once. The sequenced sample consisted of blood. The source of these receptors is a woman aged 35 to 49 with Graves' ophthalmopathy.

This clonotype was picked up many times. J is TRBJ1-1 and V is TRBV30; the match to TRBD1 covers 9 bases. This CDR3 contains 13 residues. With V trimmed by 8 bases and J by 1 base, 5 bases remained unmatched. Germline CDR1 and CDR2: GTSNPN and SVGIG (reference sequence). The CDR3 protein is CAVDRGENTEAFF. The CDR3 nucleotides read TGTGCCGTAGACAGGGGGGAGAACACTGAAGCTTTCTTT.

This clonotype was recorded many times. The V and J genes are TRBV6-2 or TRBV6-3 and TRBJ1-6; D call uncertain. The germline V gene has CDR1 MNHEY and CDR2 SVGEGT. Trimming pared 6 bases from V and 11 bases from J, leaving 20 bases between. CDR3 size: 15 residues. The CDR3 DNA reads TGTGCCAGCAGCCCTACGGGCCACCGAGGGACACCCCTCCACTTT. Protein: CASSPTGHRGTPLHF.

The chain combines TRBV6-2 or TRBV6-3 with TRBJ2-7; 14 bases map to TRBD2. In germline, CDR1 is MNHEY, CDR2 SVGEGT. The CDR3 sequence is 18 residues long. V trimming: 7 bases; J trimming: 2 bases; junction bases outside the gene matches: 13. The CDR3 bases are TGTGCCAGCACCCCGTGGGGACTAGCGGGAGCCTTACCCTACGAGCAGTACTTC. Its protein is CASTPWGLAGALPYEQYF.

This clonotype was picked up many times. The rearrangement links TRBV9 to TRBJ2-5, with D maybe TRBD2 (6 bases). The CDR3 consists of 14 residues. The V end lost 0 bases, the J end lost 7 bases, and 13 bases lay between the germline ends. The germline V gene encodes CDR1 SGDLS and CDR2 YYNGEE. The CDR3 region has the DNA TGTGCCAGCAGCGTAGCTTACCGGGGAGGGACCCAGTACTTC. Translating it yields CASSVAYRGGTQYF.

This clonotype was detected a few times. The chain couples TRBV5-1 to TRBJ2-7; weak D call: TRBD1 (6 bases). V was pared by 4 bases and J by 2 bases, with 10 bases between. Germline CDR1 SGHRS, CDR2 YFSETQ. This CDR3 region has 13 residues. The CDR3: CASSGGQPYEQYF. CDR3 nucleotides: TGCGCCAGCAGCGGCGGACAGCCCTACGAGCAGTACTTC. The whole variable domain, filled in from reference TRBV5-1 and TRBJ2-7, reads KAGVTQTPRYLIKTRGQQVTLSCSPISGHRSVSWYQQTPGQGLQFLFEYFSETQRNKGNFPGRFSGRQFSNSRSEMNVSTLELGDSALYLCASSGGQPYEQYFGPGTRLTVT.

This clonotype has a count of ten or more. The gene calls are TRBV2 and TRBJ2-7; D might be TRBD1 (6 bases). The CDR3 is made up of 13 amino acids. Deletions cut 7 bases from V and 9 bases from J, with 19 bases between. The germline V gene has CDR1 SNHLY and CDR2 FYNNEI. CDR3 residues: CASTLDWGHAQYF. As DNA, the CDR3 is TGTGCCAGCACCCTAGACTGGGGGCACGCGCAGTACTTC.

This clonotype was detected ten times or more. The chain couples TRBV30 to TRBJ2-7; 11 bases fit TRBD1. Trimming at V came to 1 base and at J to 7 bases, leaving 3 bases not matched to a gene. Germline V gene sequence: CDR1 GTSNPN, CDR2 SVGIG (reference sequence). This CDR3 region has 13 residues. The CDR3 DNA reads TGTGCCTGGAGTGGGGGACAGGGGGGAGAGCAGTACTTC. This sequence encodes CAWSGGQGGEQYF. The entire variable domain, with the rest obtained from reference TRBV30 and TRBJ2-7, is as follows: SQTIHQWPATLVQPVGSPLSLECTVEGTSNPNLYWYRQAAGRGLQLLFYSVGIGQISSEVPQNLSASRPQDRQFILSSKKLLLSDSGFYLCAWSGGQGGEQYFGPGTRLTVT.

This clonotype was picked up many times. J is TRBJ2-2 and V is TRBV7-6, with a possible D match to TRBD1 (5 bases). The CDR3 sequence is 16 residues long. V gave up 2 bases and J gave up 1 base, with 11 bases separating them. Germline loops: CDR1 SGHVS, CDR2 FNYEAQ. The CDR3: CASSLQGLGNTGELFF. CDR3 in DNA: TGTGCCAGCAGCTTACAGGGTCTCGGGAACACCGGGGAGCTGTTTTTT.

This clonotype has more than one count but fewer than ten. The V gene is TRBV3-1, the J gene TRBJ2-4; the D gene could be TRBD1 or TRBD2 (5 bases each). Germline CDR1 reads LGHDT; CDR2 reads YNNKEL (reference sequence). Trimming removed 2 bases at V and 7 bases at J, with 18 bases between. The CDR3 loop spans 16 amino acids. The CDR3 protein is CASSQLRRTKGNIQYF. The CDR3 DNA reads TGTGCCAGCAGCCAATTGCGGAGGACAAAAGGGAACATTCAGTACTTC.

This rearrangement joins TRBV7-2 to TRBJ2-2; D not resolved. The CDR3 totals 13 residues. Germline CDR1 and CDR2: SGHTA and FQGNSA. V shed 5 bases and J shed 8 bases, with 12 bases lying between them. The CDR3 region has the DNA TGTGCCAGCAGCCAAGATTATGCGGGGGAGCTGTTTTTT. Encoded protein: CASSQDYAGELFF.

This clonotype was detected ten times or more. V and J are TRBV12-5 and TRBJ1-6; no definite D call. The CDR3 spans 14 residues. V lost 7 bases and J 7 bases, leaving 14 bases between the germline ends. Germline-derived CDR1 and CDR2 are LGHNT and FRNRAP. This CDR3 reads CASDLSQTNSPLHF. CDR3 nucleotide sequence: TGTGCTAGTGACTTGTCCCAGACCAATTCACCCCTCCACTTT.

There are many counts of this clonotype. This chain joins TRBV27 and TRBJ1-1; D might be TRBD1 (6 bases). Germline CDR1 reads MNHEY; CDR2 reads SMNVEV (reference sequence). This CDR3 is built from 14 residues. Deletions cut 4 bases from V and 3 bases from J, with 12 bases between. The CDR3 bases are TGTGCCAGCAGTTCCCAGGGGATTTACACTGAAGCTTTCTTT. The encoded protein is CASSSQGIYTEAFF.

The chain is built from TRBV27 and TRBJ2-2; 10 nucleotides line up with TRBD2. The CDR3 totals 17 residues. The V gene's germline CDR1 is MNHEY and CDR2 SMNVEV (reference sequence). With V trimmed by 1 base and J by 4 bases, 6 bases remained unmatched. CDR3 coding DNA: TGTGCCAGCAGTTTATATACTAGCGGGGCTCTCACCGGGGAGCTGTTTTTT. Translated, it gives CASSLYTSGALTGELFF.

This clonotype was counted many times. The chain couples TRBV10-2 to TRBJ1-2, with 11 bases that match TRBD1. Germline assignment: CDR1 WSHSY and CDR2 SAAADI. The CDR3 consists of 16 residues. The trim removed 6 bases at V and 4 bases at J, leaving 10 bases unmatched. The CDR3 spells CASRTGTGGTSYGYTF. The CDR3 DNA follows: TGCGCCAGCAGGACCGGGACAGGGGGTACTAGCTATGGCTACACCTTC.

This clonotype came up a few times. One junction end disagrees with the germline gene, perhaps due to a read error. The chain combines TRBV20-1 with TRBJ1-3; tentatively, D is TRBD1 (5 bases). The CDR3 extends over 16 amino acids. The V gene's germline CDR1 is DFQATT and CDR2 SNEGSKA (reference sequence). CDR3 sequence reads: CSARGPTESSGNTTYF. For the CDR3, the DNA is TGCAGTGCTAGGGGGCCCACAGAGAGCTCTGGAAACACCACATATTTT.

This clonotype was recorded at least ten times. This chain connects TRBV7-3 to TRBJ1-2, with D perhaps TRBD1 (6 bases). There are 15 residues in the CDR3. Germline V lookup: CDR1 SGHTA, CDR2 FQGTGA. The V end was cut by 2 bases, the J end by 0 bases, with 10 bases between. CDR3 nucleotides: TGTGCCAGCAGCTTATCGCCAGGGGCTAACTATGGCTACACCTTC. It encodes CASSLSPGANYGYTF.

This clonotype was detected many times. The chain couples TRBV11-2 to TRBJ1-2, with TRBD1 identical over 8 bases. V shed 8 bases and J 7 bases; nucleotides not matched to a gene: 6. The CDR3 contains 12 residues. Germline V gene sequence: CDR1 SGHAT, CDR2 FQNNGV. The CDR3 loop reads CASGGQGLGYTF. CDR3 bases: TGTGCCAGCGGCGGACAGGGACTTGGCTACACCTTC. Supplemented by reference TRBV11-2 and TRBJ1-2, the full variable domain reads EAGVAQSPRYKIIEKRQSVAFWCNPISGHATLYWYQQILGQGPKLLIQFQNNGVVDDSQLPKDRFSAERLKGVDSTLKIQPAKLEDSAVYLCASGGQGLGYTFGSGTRLTVV.

This clonotype was seen repeatedly, ten times or more. This rearrangement joins TRBV28 to TRBJ2-5; the D gene is possibly TRBD1 (5 bases). The CDR3 is 13 amino acids. Germline values: CDR1 MDHEN, CDR2 SYDVKM. Trimming stripped 6 bases from V and 2 bases from J, with 10 bases between. The CDR3 here is CASSLQAQETQYF. Written as DNA, the CDR3 is TGTGCCAGCAGCTTACAGGCGCAAGAGACCCAGTACTTC.